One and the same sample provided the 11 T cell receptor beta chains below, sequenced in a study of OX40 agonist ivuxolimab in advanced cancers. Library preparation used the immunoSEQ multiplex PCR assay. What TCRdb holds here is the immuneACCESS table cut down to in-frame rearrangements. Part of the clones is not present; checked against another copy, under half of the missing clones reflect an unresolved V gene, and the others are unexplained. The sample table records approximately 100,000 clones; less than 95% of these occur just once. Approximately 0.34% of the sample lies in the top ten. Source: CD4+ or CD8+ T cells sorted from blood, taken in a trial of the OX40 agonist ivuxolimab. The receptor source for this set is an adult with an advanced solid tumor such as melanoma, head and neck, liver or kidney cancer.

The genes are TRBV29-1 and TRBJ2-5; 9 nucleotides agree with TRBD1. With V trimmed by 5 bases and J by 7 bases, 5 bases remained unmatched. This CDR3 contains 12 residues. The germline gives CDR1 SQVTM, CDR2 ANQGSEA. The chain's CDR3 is CSVWDRVRTQYF. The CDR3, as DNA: TGCAGCGTTTGGGACAGGGTCAGGACCCAGTACTTC.

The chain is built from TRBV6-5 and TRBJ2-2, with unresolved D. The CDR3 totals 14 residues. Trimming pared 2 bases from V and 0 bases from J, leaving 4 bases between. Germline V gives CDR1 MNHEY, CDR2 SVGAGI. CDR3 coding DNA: TGTGCCAGCAGTTACGCGGCGAACACCGGGGAGCTGTTTTTT. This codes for CASSYAANTGELFF.

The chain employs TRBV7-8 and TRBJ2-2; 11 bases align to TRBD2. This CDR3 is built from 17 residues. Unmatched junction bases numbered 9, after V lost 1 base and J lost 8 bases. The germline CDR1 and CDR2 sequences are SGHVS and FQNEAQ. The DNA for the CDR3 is TGTGCCAGCAGCTTAGGCCTACTAGCGGGAGTGTCGGGGGAGCTGTTTTTT. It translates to CASSLGLLAGVSGELFF. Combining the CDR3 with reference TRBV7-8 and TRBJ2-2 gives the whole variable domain GAGVSQSPRYKVAKRGQDVALRCDPISGHVSLFWYQQALGQGPEFLTYFQNEAQLDKSGLPSDRFFAERPEGSVSTLKIQRTQQEDSAVYLCASSLGLLAGVSGELFFGEGSRLTVL.

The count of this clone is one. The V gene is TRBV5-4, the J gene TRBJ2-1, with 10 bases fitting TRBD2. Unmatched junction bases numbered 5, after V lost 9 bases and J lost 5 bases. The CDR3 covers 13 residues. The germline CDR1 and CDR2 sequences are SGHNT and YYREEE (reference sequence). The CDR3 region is CATKLAGHNEQFF. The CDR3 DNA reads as TGTGCCACCAAACTAGCGGGGCACAATGAGCAGTTCTTC.

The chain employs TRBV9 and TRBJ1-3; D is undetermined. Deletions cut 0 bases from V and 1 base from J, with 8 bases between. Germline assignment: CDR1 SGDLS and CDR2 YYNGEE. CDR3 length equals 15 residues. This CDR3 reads CASSVEGESGNTIYF. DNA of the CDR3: TGTGCCAGCAGCGTAGAGGGAGAATCTGGAAACACCATATATTTT.

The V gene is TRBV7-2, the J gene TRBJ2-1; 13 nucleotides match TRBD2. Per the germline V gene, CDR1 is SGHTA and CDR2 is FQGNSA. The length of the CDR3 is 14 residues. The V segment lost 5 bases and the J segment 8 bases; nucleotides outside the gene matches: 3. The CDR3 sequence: CASSPGLAGDEQFF. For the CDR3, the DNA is TGTGCCAGCAGCCCCGGACTAGCGGGAGATGAGCAGTTCTTC.

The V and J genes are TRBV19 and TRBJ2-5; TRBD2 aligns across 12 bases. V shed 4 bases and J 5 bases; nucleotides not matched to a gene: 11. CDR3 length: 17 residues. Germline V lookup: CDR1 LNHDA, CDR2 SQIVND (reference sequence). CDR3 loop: CASSTGGLAGGRETQYF. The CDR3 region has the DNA TGTGCCAGTAGTACAGGGGGGCTAGCGGGAGGGCGGGAGACCCAGTACTTC.

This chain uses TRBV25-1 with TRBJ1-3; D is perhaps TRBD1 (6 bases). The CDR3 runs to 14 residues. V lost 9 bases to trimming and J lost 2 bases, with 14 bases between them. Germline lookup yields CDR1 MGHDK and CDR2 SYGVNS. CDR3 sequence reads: CASNPGGPGNTIYF. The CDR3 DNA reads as TGTGCCAGTAATCCGGGGGGGCCTGGAAACACCATATATTTT.

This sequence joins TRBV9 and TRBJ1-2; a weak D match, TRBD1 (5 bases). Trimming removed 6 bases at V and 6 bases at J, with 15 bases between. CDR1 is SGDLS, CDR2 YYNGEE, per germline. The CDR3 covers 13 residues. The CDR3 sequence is CASNQRGSDGYTF. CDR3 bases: TGTGCCAGCAACCAAAGGGGATCCGATGGCTACACCTTC. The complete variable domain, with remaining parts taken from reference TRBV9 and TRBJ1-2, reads DSGVTQTPKHLITATGQRVTLRCSPRSGDLSVYWYQQSLDQGLQFLIQYYNGEERAKGNILERFSAQQFPDLHSELNLSSLELGDSALYFCASNQRGSDGYTFGSGTRLTVV.

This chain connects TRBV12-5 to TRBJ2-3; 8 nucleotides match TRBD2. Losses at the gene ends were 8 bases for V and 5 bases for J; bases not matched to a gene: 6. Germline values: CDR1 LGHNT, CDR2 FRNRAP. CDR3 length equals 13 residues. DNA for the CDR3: TGTGCTAGTATGCGGGGGGCAGGAGATACGCAGTATTTT. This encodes CASMRGAGDTQYF. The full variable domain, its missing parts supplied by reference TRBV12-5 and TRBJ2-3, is DARVTQTPRHKVTEMGQEVTMRCQPILGHNTVFWYRQTMMQGLELLAYFRNRAPLDDSGMPKDRFSAEMPDATLATLKIQPSEPRDSAVYFCASMRGAGDTQYFGPGTRLTVL.

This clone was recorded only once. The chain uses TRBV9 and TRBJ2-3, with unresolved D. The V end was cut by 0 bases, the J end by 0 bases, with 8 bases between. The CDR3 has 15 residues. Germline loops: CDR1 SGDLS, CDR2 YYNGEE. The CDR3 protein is CASSVAATSTDTQYF. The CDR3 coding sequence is TGTGCCAGCAGCGTAGCGGCAACTAGCACAGATACGCAGTATTTT. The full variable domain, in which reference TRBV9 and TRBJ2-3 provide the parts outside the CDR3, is DSGVTQTPKHLITATGQRVTLRCSPRSGDLSVYWYQQSLDQGLQFLIQYYNGEERAKGNILERFSAQQFPDLHSELNLSSLELGDSALYFCASSVAATSTDTQYFGPGTRLTVL.